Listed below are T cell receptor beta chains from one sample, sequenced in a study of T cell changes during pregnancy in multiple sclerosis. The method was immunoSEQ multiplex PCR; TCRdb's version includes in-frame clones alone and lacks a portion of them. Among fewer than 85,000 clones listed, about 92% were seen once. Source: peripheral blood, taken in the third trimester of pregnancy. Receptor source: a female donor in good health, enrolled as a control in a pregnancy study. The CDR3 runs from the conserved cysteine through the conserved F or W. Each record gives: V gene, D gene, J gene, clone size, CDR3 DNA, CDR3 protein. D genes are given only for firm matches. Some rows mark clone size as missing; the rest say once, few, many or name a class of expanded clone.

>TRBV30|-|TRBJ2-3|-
TGTGCCTGGAGTGGGAGCGATACGCAGTATTTT
CAWSGSDTQYF
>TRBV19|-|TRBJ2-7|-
TGTGCCAGTAGTCCCCAGGTTCGGGGCGAGCAGTACTTC
CASSPQVRGEQYF
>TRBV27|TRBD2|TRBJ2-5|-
TGTGCCAGCAGTTTTGGACTAGCGGGGGTTGAGACCCAGTACTTC
CASSFGLAGVETQYF
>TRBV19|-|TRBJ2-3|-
TGTGCCAGTAGTATTAAGCGGCGCACAGATACGCAGTATTTT
CASSIKRRTDTQYF
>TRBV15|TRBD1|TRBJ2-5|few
TGTGCCACCAGCAGTGGCACGACAGGGGCAGGGGAGACCCAGTACTTC
CATSSGTTGAGETQYF
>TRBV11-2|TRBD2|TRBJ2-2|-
TGTGCCAGCAGCACCGGACTAGCGGGAGCCGGGGAGCTGTTTTTT
CASSTGLAGAGELFF
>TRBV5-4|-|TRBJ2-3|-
TGTGCCAGCAGCTGGGGCGGAATTTACACAGATACGCAGTATTTT
CASSWGGIYTDTQYF
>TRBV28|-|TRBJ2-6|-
TGTGCCAGCAGACCACCCTTTGGGGCGGCGGGGGCCGCCTCTGGGGCCAACGTCCTGACTTTC
CASRPPFGAAGAASGANVLTF
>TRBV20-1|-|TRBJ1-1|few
TGCAGTGCTGAGGGGGAGGGAGCTTTCTTT
CSAEGEGAFF
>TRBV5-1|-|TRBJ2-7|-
TGCGCCAGCAGCTTGCAGGGGAACTACGAGCAGTACTTC
CASSLQGNYEQYF
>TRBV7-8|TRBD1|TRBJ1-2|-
TGTGCCAGCAGCCTACGCGGCCAGGGGGCACATGGCTACACCTTC
CASSLRGQGAHGYTF
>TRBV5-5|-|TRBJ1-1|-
TGTGCCAGCAGCTTGGGTACGTTGCAGGGTATGAACACTGAAGCTTTCTTT
CASSLGTLQGMNTEAFF
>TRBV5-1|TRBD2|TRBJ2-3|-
TGCGCCAGCAGCTTGACTAGCGGGGGAACAGATACGCAGTATTTT
CASSLTSGGTDTQYF
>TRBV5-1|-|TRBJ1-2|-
TGCGCCAGCAGACTAAGGTCGATCTTTCACTATGGCTACACCTTC
CASRLRSIFHYGYTF
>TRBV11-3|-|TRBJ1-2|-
TGTGCCAGCAGCCCCATGCGGGGAGCCAACTATGGCTACACCTTC
CASSPMRGANYGYTF
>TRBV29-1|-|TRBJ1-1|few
TGCAGCGCATCGTTGGGAGCGTCCACTGAAGCTTTCTTT
CSASLGASTEAFF
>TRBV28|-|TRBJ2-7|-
TGTGGCAGCCTAGACTTCGAATCCTACGAGCAGTACTTC
CGSLDFESYEQYF
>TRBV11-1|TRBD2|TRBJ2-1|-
TGTGCCAGCAGCTTGTCCGGGACTAGCGGGAGGTTAGGTGAGCAGTTCTTC
CASSLSGTSGRLGEQFF
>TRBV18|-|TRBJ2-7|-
TGTGCCAGCTCCCCATTCGGGTTCGACGAGCAGTACTTC
CASSPFGFDEQYF
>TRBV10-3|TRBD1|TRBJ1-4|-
TGTGCCATCAGTGAAAGACAGGGTAGTAATGAAAAACTGTTTTTT
CAISERQGSNEKLFF
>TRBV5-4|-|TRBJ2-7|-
TGTGCCAGCAGGGATCAGGGCGGTAACGAGCAGTACTTC
CASRDQGGNEQYF
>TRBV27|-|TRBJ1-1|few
TGTGCCAGCCCTAGGACGGGGGCTTTCTTT
CASPRTGAFF
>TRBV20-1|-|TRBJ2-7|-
TGCAGTGCTCCCACGGGCTACGAGCAGTACTTC
CSAPTGYEQYF
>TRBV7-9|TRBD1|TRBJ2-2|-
TGTGCCAGCAGCGTCAACCTGGGACAGGGGATTACCGGGGAGCTGTTTTTT
CASSVNLGQGITGELFF
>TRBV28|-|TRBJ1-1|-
TGTGCCAGCAGTCCTTGGCAGGAAGCGAACACTGAAGCTTTCTTT
CASSPWQEANTEAFF
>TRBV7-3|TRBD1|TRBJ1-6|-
TGTGCCAGCAGCCCGACTGGACAGGGAAATTCACCCCTCCACTTT
CASSPTGQGNSPLHF
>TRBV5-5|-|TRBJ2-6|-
TGTGCCAGCAGCTTTTGGGGCAGCTCTGGGGCCAACGTCCTGACTTTC
CASSFWGSSGANVLTF
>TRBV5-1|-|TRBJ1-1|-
TGCGCCAGCAGCTTGGAAGCGGGGACTACGGCTGAAGCTTTCTTT
CASSLEAGTTAEAFF
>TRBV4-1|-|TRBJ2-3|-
TGCGCCAGCAGCAAAGACCGACAGGTTGCAGATACGCAGTATTTT
CASSKDRQVADTQYF
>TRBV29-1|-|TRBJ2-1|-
TGCAGCGTTGAAGATCGAGGGGGTTTAGTCCATGAGCAGTTCTTC
CSVEDRGGLVHEQFF
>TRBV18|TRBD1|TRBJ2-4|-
TGTGCCAGCTCACCGGGACAGGGGACCAAAAACATTCAGTACTTC
CASSPGQGTKNIQYF
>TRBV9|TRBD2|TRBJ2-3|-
TGTGCCAGCAGCGTAGGGCGGGAGAGATCAGATACGCAGTATTTT
CASSVGRERSDTQYF
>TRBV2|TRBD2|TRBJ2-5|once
TGTGCCAGCAGTGGGATAGCGGGGGGGCAAGAGACCCAGTACTTC
CASSGIAGGQETQYF
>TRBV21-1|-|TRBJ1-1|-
TGTGCCAGCAGCCCGGGTGGGGGCGTAAGCACTGAAGCTTTCTTT
CASSPGGGVSTEAFF
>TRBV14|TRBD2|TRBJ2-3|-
TGTGCCAGCAGCCACGGACTAGCGGGAGTATCCGATACGCAGTATTTT
CASSHGLAGVSDTQYF
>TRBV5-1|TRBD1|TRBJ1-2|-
TGCGCCAGCTCCGACAGGGCATCTAACTATGGCTACACCTTC
CASSDRASNYGYTF